A single sample gave rise to the 17 T cell receptor beta chains below, sequenced in a study of blood T cell repertoires in COVID-19. Repertoires were generated with immunoSEQ multiplex PCR, while TCRdb's copy carries only in-frame clones and drops some. The data contain hundreds of thousands of clones, 88% of them singletons. Sequences were obtained from peripheral blood. These receptors originate from a young man with active or convalescent COVID-19.

The genes are TRBV11-2 and TRBJ2-4, with D possibly matching TRBD2 (7 bases). The V gene lost 4 bases and the J gene lost 6 bases, with 19 bases spanning the gap. The length of the CDR3 is 16 residues. From germline, CDR1 is SGHAT and CDR2 FQNNGV. The CDR3 DNA reads TGTGCCAGCAGCTCCGTTAGGGGGGGCTCCGGAAACATTCAGTACTTC. Translating it yields CASSSVRGGSGNIQYF.

This chain uses TRBV6-5 with TRBJ2-7; maybe TRBD1 (5 bases). Germline V CDR1 and CDR2: MNHEY, SVGAGI. V lost 7 bases and J lost 4, with 17 bases in between. This CDR3 spans 14 amino acids. The CDR3 reads CASIKGPPPYEQYF. The DNA of the CDR3 is TGTGCCAGCATAAAGGGGCCGCCTCCTTACGAGCAGTACTTC.

To note about this clone: Relative to the germline gene, one junction end is altered; a read error may explain this. The chain has TRBV19 and TRBJ1-1; 8 bases align to TRBD1. Germline V lookup: CDR1 LNHDA, CDR2 SQIVND (reference sequence). The CDR3 is made up of 12 amino acids. The CDR3 sequence is CASSMPMGQAAF. The CDR3, as DNA: TGTGCCAGTAGTATGCCTATGGGACAGGCTGCCTTT.

V gene TRBV3-1 (or the pseudogene TRBV3-2) combines with J gene TRBJ2-5; D not resolved. CDR1 is LGHDT and CDR2 is YNNKEL in the germline V gene (reference sequence). The CDR3 consists of 13 residues. Trimming took off 1 base at V and 5 bases at J, with 8 bases between the two ends. CDR3 DNA: TGTGCCAGCAGCCAAGTTACTACTGAGACCCAGTACTTC. Translating gives CASSQVTTETQYF.

The chain uses TRBV9 and TRBJ1-2; the match to TRBD1 covers 7 bases. CDR3 length: 14 residues. CDR1 is SGDLS, CDR2 YYNGEE, per germline. Trimming cost V 3 bases and J 6 bases; bases outside gene matches: 8. The CDR3 DNA follows: TGTGCCAGCAGCGACCCCGACAGGGCAGATGGCTACACCTTC. The encoded protein is CASSDPDRADGYTF.

V gene TRBV14 combines with J gene TRBJ2-5; 7 positions agree with TRBD2. Trimming took 4 bases from V and 5 from J; bases not matched to a gene: 4. This CDR3 has 13 amino acids. Germline-derived CDR1 and CDR2 are SGHDN and FVKESK. CDR3 amino acids: CASSLRGVETQYF. CDR3 DNA: TGTGCCAGCAGCCTCCGGGGGGTGGAGACCCAGTACTTC.

Notes on this clone: Since a much larger clone is just one base distant, this may be a read error. The J gene is TRBJ2-3, the V gene TRBV6-2 or TRBV6-3; TRBD1 aligns across 12 bases. After removal of 5 bases from V and 6 bases from J, the junction contained 3 bases not matched to a gene. The CDR3 contains 14 residues. Per germline, CDR1 MNHEY and CDR2 SVGEGT. The CDR3, as DNA: TGTGCCAGCAGTGAGGGACAGGGGGCGGATACGCAGTATTTT. It codes for CASSEGQGADTQYF.

The rearrangement joins TRBV2 to TRBJ1-1; D call uncertain. CDR3 length: 12 amino acids. The germline gives CDR1 SNHLY, CDR2 FYNNEI. V lost 4 bases, J lost 8 bases, and 11 bases lay in between. CDR3 sequence: CASSVVLSEAFF. The CDR3 DNA follows: TGTGCCAGCAGTGTTGTTCTGAGCGAAGCTTTCTTT. Drawing the rest from reference TRBV2 and TRBJ1-1, the complete variable domain is EPEVTQTPSHQVTQMGQEVILRCVPISNHLYFYWYRQILGQKVEFLVSFYNNEISEKSEIFDDQFSVERPDGSNFTLKIRSTKLEDSAMYFCASSVVLSEAFFGQGTRLTVV.

The rearrangement uses TRBV19 and TRBJ1-4; 11 nucleotides line up with TRBD1. The CDR3 covers 16 residues. The trim removed 11 bases at V and 3 bases at J, leaving 11 bases unmatched. Germline assignment: CDR1 LNHDA and CDR2 SQIVND (reference sequence). CDR3 DNA sequence: TGTGCCGCCTCCGGGACAGGGGGTCCACCTAATGAAAAACTGTTTTTT. Its protein is CAASGTGGPPNEKLFF. Supplemented by reference TRBV19 and TRBJ1-4, the full variable domain reads DGGITQSPKYLFRKEGQNVTLSCEQNLNHDAMYWYRQDPGQGLRLIYYSQIVNDFQKGDIAEGYSVSREKKESFPLTVTSAQKNPTAFYLCAASGTGGPPNEKLFFGSGTQLSVL.

This sequence joins TRBV7-9 and TRBJ1-1; D is uncertain. Germline V CDR1 and CDR2: SEHNR, FQNEAQ (reference sequence). Between the trimmed V and J ends, which lost 1 base and 2 bases, there was a span of 8 bases. This CDR3 region has 14 residues. For the CDR3, the DNA is TGTGCCAGCAGCTTAGTGAGTTCAAACACTGAAGCTTTCTTT. Encoded protein: CASSLVSSNTEAFF.

This chain links TRBV9 with TRBJ1-1; TRBD1 matches at 7 bases. CDR1 is SGDLS and CDR2 is YYNGEE in the germline V gene. CDR3 length: 15 amino acids. The junction had 6 bases not matched to a gene; V was cut back by 4 bases and J by 0 bases. The CDR3, as DNA: TGTGCCAGCAGCAAGGGACAGCCCATGAACACTGAAGCTTTCTTT. Amino acids: CASSKGQPMNTEAFF. The variable domain in full, with the rest retrieved from reference TRBV9 and TRBJ1-1, is DSGVTQTPKHLITATGQRVTLRCSPRSGDLSVYWYQQSLDQGLQFLIQYYNGEERAKGNILERFSAQQFPDLHSELNLSSLELGDSALYFCASSKGQPMNTEAFFGQGTRLTVV.

The chain couples TRBV7-2 to TRBJ1-3, with 9 bases identical to TRBD1. Looked up from germline, CDR1 is SGHTA and CDR2 is FQGNSA. J lost 0 bases, V lost 8 bases, and 11 bases had no gene match. The CDR3 is 17 amino acids. CDR3 region: CASGAGQGRRSGNTIYF. The DNA for the CDR3 is TGTGCCAGCGGGGCTGGACAGGGGCGACGCTCTGGAAACACCATATATTTT.

This chain uses TRBV27 with TRBJ2-1; maybe TRBD1 (6 bases). The CDR3 is 14 amino acids. CDR1 and CDR2 (germline): MNHEY, SMNVEV (reference sequence). V was clipped by 6 bases and J by 4 bases, with 13 bases between them. The CDR3 DNA sequence: TGTGCCAGCAGAAGGGGCCAGGGGTACAATGAGCAGTTCTTC. As protein: CASRRGQGYNEQFF.

This clone showed up just a few times. V usage is TRBV3-1 (or the pseudogene TRBV3-2) and J usage is TRBJ2-7; weak D call: TRBD1 (6 bases). In germline, CDR1 is LGHDT, CDR2 YNNKEL (reference sequence). This CDR3 spans 13 amino acids. Trimming left V 4 bases short and J 1 base short, with 8 bases between. The CDR3 protein is CASSPDSSYEQYF. The CDR3 coding sequence is TGTGCCAGCAGCCCGGACAGTTCCTACGAGCAGTACTTC.

The chain links TRBV9 to TRBJ2-3; 11 positions match TRBD2. The V gene end was trimmed by 3 bases and the J gene end by 2 bases; junction bases not matched to a gene: 8. CDR1 is SGDLS and CDR2 is YYNGEE in the germline V gene. The CDR3 runs to 17 residues. As DNA, the CDR3 is TGTGCCAGCAGCGGAGTGACTAGCGGGGCATACACAGATACGCAGTATTTT. This sequence encodes CASSGVTSGAYTDTQYF.

The V call is TRBV27, the J call TRBJ1-6; D ambiguous. There are 13 residues in the CDR3. The V end was cut by 4 bases, the J end by 7 bases, with 8 bases between. CDR1 is MNHEY and CDR2 is SMNVEV in the germline V gene (reference sequence). CDR3 protein: CASSSGPNSPLHF. The CDR3 DNA reads TGTGCCAGCAGTTCCGGTCCGAATTCACCCCTCCACTTT.

The gene calls are TRBV19 and TRBJ2-3; 11 nucleotides match TRBD2. In germline, CDR1 is LNHDA, CDR2 SQIVND (reference sequence). V was pared by 8 bases and J by 2 bases, with 9 bases of the junction left unmatched. The length of the CDR3 is 16 residues. The CDR3 region has the DNA TGTGCCAGTGGGGGGACTAGCGGCTTCTACACAGATACGCAGTATTTT. Its protein product is CASGGTSGFYTDTQYF.